Following are 20 T cell receptor beta chains from one sample sequenced in a study of cytomegalovirus exposure and HLA in healthy donors. Only in-frame clones appear in the TCRdb table, and some are missing; sequencing was by immunoSEQ multiplex PCR. The table records over 130,000 clones, around 84% of them present only once. Sequenced material: PBMCs. The origin of the receptors is a man aged 18 to 30 in good health and CMV-seropositive.

V gene TRBV5-8 combines with J gene TRBJ1-1, with D possibly TRBD1 on 6 matching bases. With 1 base removed from V and 1 base from J, the gap between germline ends came to 14 bases. CDR3 length: 16 residues. Germline V CDR1 and CDR2: SGHTS, YDEGEE. The CDR3 DNA reads as TGTGCCAGCAGCTTGCTTCTGGGGACACGGAACACTGAAGCTTTCTTT. It is translated as CASSLLLGTRNTEAFF.

This chain uses TRBV14 with TRBJ2-6; TRBD1 agrees at 7 bases. The CDR3 loop spans 16 amino acids. Germline-derived CDR1 and CDR2 are SGHDN and FVKESK. V was clipped by 3 bases and J by 0 bases; unmatched bases: 2. The DNA of the CDR3 is TGTGCCAGCAGCCAGAACAGGGGCTCTGGGGCCAACGTCCTGACTTTC. Encoded protein: CASSQNRGSGANVLTF.

The V gene is TRBV30, the J gene TRBJ1-6; 9 bases map to TRBD1. V dropped 2 bases and J dropped 7; count of bases not matched to a gene: 3. CDR1 and CDR2 (germline): GTSNPN, SVGIG (reference sequence). The CDR3 totals 14 residues. CDR3 sequence (DNA): TGTGCCTGGAGTCCGGGACAGGGAAATTCACCCCTCCACTTT. This translates into CAWSPGQGNSPLHF. The whole variable domain, remainder taken from reference TRBV30 and TRBJ1-6, is SQTIHQWPATLVQPVGSPLSLECTVEGTSNPNLYWYRQAAGRGLQLLFYSVGIGQISSEVPQNLSASRPQDRQFILSSKKLLLSDSGFYLCAWSPGQGNSPLHFGNGTRLTVT.

The chain employs TRBV10-3 and TRBJ2-1; TRBD2 matches 7 bases. V shed 3 bases, J shed 10 bases, and the junction held 6 bases outside the gene matches. The V gene's germline CDR1 is ENHRY and CDR2 SYGVKD. CDR3 length: 13 residues. CDR3 in amino acids: CAISDPSGNEQFF. CDR3 DNA: TGTGCCATCAGTGACCCTAGCGGAAACGAGCAGTTCTTC.

Concerning this clone: An end of the junction differs from the germline gene, which may be a read error. The V gene is TRBV5-4, the J gene TRBJ2-1; D is possibly TRBD1 (5 bases). Germline V gene sequence: CDR1 SGHNT, CDR2 YYREEE (reference sequence). The CDR3 contains 15 residues. DNA for the CDR3: TGTGCCAGCAGCTTGGATCAGGGTTTCTCGTTCGTACCCCTCTTC. The encoded protein is CASSLDQGFSFVPLF.

CDR3 nucleotide sequence: TGTGCCAGCAGCGTATCTAGCGGGAGGCGCGATGAGCAGTTCTTC. Amino acids: CASSVSSGRRDEQFF. The chain has TRBV9 and TRBJ2-1; TRBD2 matches at 11 bases. The CDR3 contains 15 residues. Losses at the gene ends were 1 base for V and 8 bases for J; bases not matched to a gene: 5. CDR1 and CDR2 from the germline V gene are SGDLS and YYNGEE.

The table lists this clone with a few counts. The V call is TRBV27, the J call TRBJ1-6; 7 bases map to TRBD1. V lost 6 bases to trimming and J lost 6 bases; unmatched junction nucleotides: 11. Germline CDR1 is MNHEY and CDR2 is SMNVEV (reference sequence). This CDR3 spans 16 amino acids. The CDR3 loop is CASSTNRRQGNSPLHF. CDR3 DNA sequence: TGTGCCAGCAGCACCAATCGGCGACAGGGTAATTCACCCCTCCACTTT.

The V call is TRBV2, the J call TRBJ2-3; TRBD2 matches 14 bases. The CDR3 runs 17 residues. Trimming at V came to 6 bases and at J to 5 bases, leaving 10 bases not matched to a gene. The V gene's germline CDR1 is SNHLY and CDR2 FYNNEI. As DNA, the CDR3 is TGTGCCAGCAGCCCTCCGGCCGGACTAGCGGGAGGAGATACGCAGTATTTT. Amino acids: CASSPPAGLAGGDTQYF.

The CDR3 is CSLLAGEGNEQFF. The CDR3 DNA reads as TGCAGCTTACTAGCGGGAGAAGGCAATGAGCAGTTCTTC. V usage is TRBV29-1 and J usage is TRBJ2-1; the match to TRBD2 covers 11 bases. CDR1 SQVTM and CDR2 ANQGSEA come from the germline V gene. The CDR3 contains 13 residues. Unmatched junction bases numbered 6, after V lost 8 bases and J lost 6 bases.

To note about this clone: Distinct nucleotide sequences in the sample also encode this CDR3. The genes are TRBV5-1 and TRBJ2-7, with 7 bases lining up with TRBD1. The CDR3 totals 14 residues. Trimming at V came to 4 bases and at J to 2 bases, leaving 6 bases not matched to a gene. Germline lookup yields CDR1 SGHRS and CDR2 YFSETQ. DNA for the CDR3: TGCGCCAGCAGCCCCGGGCAGGGGGCCTACGAGCAGTACTTC. It codes for CASSPGQGAYEQYF.

The V and J genes are TRBV29-1 and TRBJ2-7; D is possibly TRBD1 (5 bases). Germline V gene data show CDR1 as SQVTM and CDR2 as ANQGSEA. The CDR3 covers 13 residues. V lost 4 bases, J lost 6 bases, and 16 bases lay in between. The CDR3: CSVVTDLNLEQYF. In nucleotides, the CDR3 is TGCAGCGTTGTGACAGACCTTAACCTCGAGCAGTACTTC.

As regards this clone: Additional DNA sequences in this sample encode the identical CDR3. The J gene is TRBJ2-6, the V gene TRBV13, with D unclear. CDR3 length equals 14 residues. V dropped 5 bases and J dropped 0 bases, with 5 bases sitting between them. Germline CDR1 reads PRHDT; CDR2 reads FYEKMQ (reference sequence). The CDR3 sequence is CASSPSSGANVLTF. DNA of the CDR3: TGTGCCAGCAGCCCGTCCTCTGGGGCCAACGTCCTGACTTTC.

This clone was seen once. The gene calls are TRBV15 and TRBJ2-6; D remains unclear. The V end was cut by 3 bases, the J end by 0 bases, with 15 bases between. The CDR3 is made up of 18 amino acids. Germline CDR1 and CDR2: LNHNV and YYDKDF (reference sequence). CDR3 DNA sequence: TGTGCCACCAGCAGCCCGAGCACTAACCCCTCTGGGGCCAACGTCCTGACTTTC. Amino acid sequence: CATSSPSTNPSGANVLTF.

The chain combines TRBV6-6 with TRBJ2-7; 9 positions match TRBD1. The ends lost 5 bases at V and 5 bases at J; junction bases unmatched: 10. The CDR3 is 15 residues long. Germline-derived CDR1 and CDR2 are MNHNY and SVGAGI (reference sequence). CDR3 in DNA: TGTGCCAGCAGTCTTAAGGGGACAGGGATCCACGAGCAGTACTTC. The encoded protein is CASSLKGTGIHEQYF.

This chain connects TRBV4-1 to TRBJ2-2, with 7 bases identical to TRBD2. This CDR3 comprises 17 residues. The V and J ends lost 0 bases and 1 base, in that order; junction bases with no gene match: 5. Per the germline V gene, CDR1 is MGHRA and CDR2 is YSYEKL. The CDR3 reads CASSQEGLVLNTGELFF. The CDR3 DNA reads as TGCGCCAGCAGCCAAGAAGGACTAGTATTGAACACCGGGGAGCTGTTTTTT.

The chain employs TRBV7-9 and TRBJ2-1; tentative D call: TRBD1 (6 bases). V shed 6 bases and J shed 6 bases, with 9 bases lying between them. The CDR3 is 12 residues long. Germline lookup yields CDR1 SEHNR and CDR2 FQNEAQ (reference sequence). The CDR3 nucleotides are TGTGCCAGCAGACTAGGGGGCAATGAGCAGTTCTTC. It specifies CASRLGGNEQFF.

J is TRBJ2-5 and V is TRBV10-3; 7 bases are shared with TRBD1. Per germline, CDR1 ENHRY and CDR2 SYGVKD. The trim removed 10 bases at V and 3 bases at J, leaving 2 bases unmatched. CDR3 length equals 11 residues. The CDR3 bases are TGTGCCACGGGACAGAAAGAGACCCAGTACTTC. Its translation: CATGQKETQYF.

Points on this clone: The conserved closing phenylalanine or tryptophan is absent in this CDR3, likely reflecting a read error. The DNA is left out, because the CDR3 cannot be placed on it with certainty; the CDR3 is given as TCRdb lists it. This chain joins TRBV5-6 and TRBJ2-7; TRBD2, as called in the table, went unchecked against the DNA. Germline V CDR1 and CDR2: SGHDT, YYEEEE. The CDR3 has 12 residues if both end residues are counted. The chain's CDR3 is CASSLEGTSASS.

This clone was seen only once. V is TRBV27 and J is TRBJ2-1, with TRBD1 identical over 7 bases. This CDR3 is 13 amino acids long. Germline V gene lookup returns CDR1 MNHEY and CDR2 SMNVEV (reference sequence). The V and J ends lost 4 bases and 4 bases, in that order; junction bases with no gene match: 1. DNA of the CDR3: TGTGCCAGCAGTTCGGGACAGTACAATGAGCAGTTCTTC. It encodes CASSSGQYNEQFF.

The chain combines TRBV29-1 with TRBJ1-5; 8 nucleotides line up with TRBD1. V was clipped by 6 bases and J by 4 bases; unmatched bases: 5. CDR3 length: 13 amino acids. In germline, CDR1 is SQVTM, CDR2 ANQGSEA. CDR3 loop: CSVTGDNNQPQHF. DNA of the CDR3: TGCAGCGTGACAGGGGACAATAATCAGCCCCAGCATTTT.